This TCR beta chain was captured by sequencing in a study of STAT5B mutations in CD4+ large granular lymphocyte leukemia (dated 2022 in TCRdb). About the investigation overall: Among healthy controls, the CDR3 'QG' motif was associated with a particular HLA allele. Flow cytometry on FACSCanto II or FACSVerse confirmed that purified fractions exceeded 95% purity among lymphocytes. The study compared the TCRbeta repertoires of patients with CD4+ T-cell large granular lymphocyte leukemia against those of healthy blood donors.

The study at large found these results: The data were not HLA-matched, and the relatively small sample size could explain the higher clonality seen in CD4+ compared with CD8+ T-LGLL. Each patient's main leukemic clonotypes were private, but 25% of these clonotypes showed up at low frequency in the non-leukemic repertoires of other patients. CD4-sorted patient repertoires appeared more clonal than healthy CD4+ repertoires, and this difference persisted after removing the putative leukemic clones.

TCRbeta rearrangements were sequenced from genomic DNA using the immunoSEQ assay at survey resolution. Processing in the source paper ran as follows. In the TCR sequencing data, the lowest productive clonotype frequency that could be detected was 2.59 x 10-5. Only productive TCRbeta rearrangements, defined as complete and in-frame sequences, were included in the analyses. Clonality for each sample was calculated as Simpson clonality in the immunoSEQ Analyzer version 3.0. Clones were grouped by frequency into very rare, small, medium, large (1-20%) or hyperexpanded (>20%) categories. Generation probabilities were estimated with OLGA 1.2.3, V-gene circos plots were made with VDJtools, specificities were looked up in VDJdb, and CDR3 motifs were identified with GLIPH. What TCRdb holds here is the immuneACCESS table cut down to in-frame rearrangements. Part of the clones is not present; checked against another copy, under half of the missing clones reflect an unresolved V gene, and the others are unexplained. That table is the source of V, J and clone size, and D and trimming were worked out from the DNA. Here the sample has some 30,000 clones; around 81% occur a single time. Around 4.8% of the sample lies in the top ten.

Buffy coats from roughly 37 blood donors, supplied by the Finnish Red Cross blood service, were used as healthy controls. All TCR-sequenced material derived from peripheral blood: patient blood samples and healthy donor buffy coats. Ficoll-Hypaque gradient centrifugation was used to isolate peripheral blood mononuclear cells. CD4+ cells were magnetically purified from the buffy coats of healthy controls. The Gentra Puregene Cell and Tissue kit was used to extract genomic DNA, and a Qubit 2.0 fluorometer was used to measure the amount of genomic DNA. In this sample, this clone turned up a few times. Its cognate antigen has yet to be identified. Base quality data are lacking; no much larger clone is found one base away. The sequence came from a human donor in good health. Sequenced: CD4+ T cells from blood buffy coats.

The DNA sequence follows: TGTGCCTGGGACCGGGACAGGTCTGGCTACACCTTC. Translated, this is CAWDRDRSGYTF. The rearranged segments are TRBV30 and TRBJ1-2, with 8 central nucleotides matching TRBD1. Germline trimming amounts to 5 bases on V and 7 bases on J, with 6 as the count of junction bases outside the gene matches. The CDR1 and CDR2 encoded by the germline V gene (reference sequence) are GTSNPN and SVGIG. Inclusive of the bounding cysteine and phenylalanine, the CDR3 is 12 residues long. CDR3 DNA is the only sequence kept; it has 36 bases, read in frame from the first base.